Sequencing of this T cell receptor beta chain was carried out in a study of cytotoxic CD8 clonotypes in ibrutinib-treated CLL. Study conclusions and caveats: Public clonotypes showed up rarely, and on treatment they shrank or held steady.

This clone was picked up one time. Its antigen is currently unknown. The J segment lost 7 bases and the V segment lost 5 bases, leaving 8 bases of the junction unmatched. CDR3 length: 14 amino acids. CDR1 and CDR2 (germline): MDHEN, SYDVKM. Target depth was 1 in 200,000 to 1 in 1 million T cells, about 10x per clonotype. Some clones are missing from TCRdb's copy, which holds only in-frame ones; the method was immunoSEQ multiplex PCR. Among 43,000 or so clones listed, approximately 65% were seen once. The sample here was PBMCs, taken after 24 months of ibrutinib treatment. The TCR originated in a human donor with chronic lymphocytic leukemia. This sequence joins TRBV28 and TRBJ1-2; 9 positions match TRBD1. Here the CDR3 reads CASSGTGRLSGYTF. CDR3 nucleotides: TGTGCCAGCAGTGGGACAGGGCGACTATCTGGCTACACCTTC.